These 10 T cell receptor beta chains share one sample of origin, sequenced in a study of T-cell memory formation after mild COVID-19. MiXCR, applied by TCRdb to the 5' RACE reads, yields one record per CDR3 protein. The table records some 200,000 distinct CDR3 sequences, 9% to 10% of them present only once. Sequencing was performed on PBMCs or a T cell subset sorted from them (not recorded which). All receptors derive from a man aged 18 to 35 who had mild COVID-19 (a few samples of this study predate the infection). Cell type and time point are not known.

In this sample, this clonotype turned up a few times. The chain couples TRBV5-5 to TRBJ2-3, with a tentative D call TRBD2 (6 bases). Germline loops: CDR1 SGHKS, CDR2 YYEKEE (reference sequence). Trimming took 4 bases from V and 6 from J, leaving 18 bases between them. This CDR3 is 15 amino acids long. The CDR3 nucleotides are TGTGCCAGCAGCAGCAGGAGGGGAGTGGGGGATACGCAGTATTTT. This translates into CASSSRRGVGDTQYF.

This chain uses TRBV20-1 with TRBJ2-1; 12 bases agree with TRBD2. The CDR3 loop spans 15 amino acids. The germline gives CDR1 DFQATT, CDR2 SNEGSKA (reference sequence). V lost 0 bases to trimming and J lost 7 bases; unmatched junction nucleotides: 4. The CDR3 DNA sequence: TGCAGTGCTAGAGAGCTAGCGGGGGGGCAAAATGAGCAGTTCTTC. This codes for CSARELAGGQNEQFF.

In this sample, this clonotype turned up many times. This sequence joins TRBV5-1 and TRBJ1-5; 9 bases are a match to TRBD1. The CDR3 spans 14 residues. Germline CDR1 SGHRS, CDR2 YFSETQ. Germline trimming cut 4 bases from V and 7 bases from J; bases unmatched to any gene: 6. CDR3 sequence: CASSPGTGRQPQHF. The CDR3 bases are TGCGCCAGCAGCCCGGGGACAGGGAGGCAGCCCCAGCATTTT.

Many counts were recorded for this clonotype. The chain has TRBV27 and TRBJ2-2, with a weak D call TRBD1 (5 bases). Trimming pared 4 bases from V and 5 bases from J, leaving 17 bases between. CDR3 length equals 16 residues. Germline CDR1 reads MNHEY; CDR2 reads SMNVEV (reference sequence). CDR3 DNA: TGTGCCAGCAGTTCGCGTGGAGACAGAATAACCGGGGAGCTGTTTTTT. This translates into CASSSRGDRITGELFF.

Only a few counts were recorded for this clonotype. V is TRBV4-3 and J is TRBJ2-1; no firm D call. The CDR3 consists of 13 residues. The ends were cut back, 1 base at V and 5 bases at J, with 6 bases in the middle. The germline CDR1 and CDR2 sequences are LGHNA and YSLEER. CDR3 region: CASSQGPDNEQFF. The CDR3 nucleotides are TGCGCCAGCAGCCAAGGGCCGGACAATGAGCAGTTCTTC.

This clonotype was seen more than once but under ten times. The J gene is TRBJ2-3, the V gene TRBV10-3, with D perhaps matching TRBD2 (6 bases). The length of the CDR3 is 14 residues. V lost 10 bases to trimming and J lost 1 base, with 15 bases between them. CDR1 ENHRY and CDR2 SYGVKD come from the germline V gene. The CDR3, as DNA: TGTGCCACCCAGAGGGGCGGGGGCACAGATACGCAGTATTTT. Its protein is CATQRGGGTDTQYF.

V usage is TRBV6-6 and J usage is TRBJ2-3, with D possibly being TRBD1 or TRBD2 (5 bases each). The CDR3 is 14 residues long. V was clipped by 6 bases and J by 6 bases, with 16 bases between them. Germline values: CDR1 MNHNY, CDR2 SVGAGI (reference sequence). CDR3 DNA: TGTGCCAGCAGACCGGGGCAGGAATGGGATACGCAGTATTTT. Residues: CASRPGQEWDTQYF.

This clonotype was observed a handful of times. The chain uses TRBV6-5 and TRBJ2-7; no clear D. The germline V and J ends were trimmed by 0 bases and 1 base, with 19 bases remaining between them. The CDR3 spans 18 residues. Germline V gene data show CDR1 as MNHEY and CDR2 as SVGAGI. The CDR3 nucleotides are TGTGCCAGCAGTTACTCGATTCCCCAGGTTCGGAATTCCTACGAGCAGTACTTC. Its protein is CASSYSIPQVRNSYEQYF.

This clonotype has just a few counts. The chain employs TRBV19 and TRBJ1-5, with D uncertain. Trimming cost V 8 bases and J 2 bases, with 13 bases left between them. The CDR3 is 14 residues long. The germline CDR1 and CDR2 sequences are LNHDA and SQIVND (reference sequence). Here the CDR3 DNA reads TGTGCCAGTCGAGACATACGACGCAATCAGCCCCAGCATTTT. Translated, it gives CASRDIRRNQPQHF. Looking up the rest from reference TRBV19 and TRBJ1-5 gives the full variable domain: DGGITQSPKYLFRKEGQNVTLSCEQNLNHDAMYWYRQDPGQGLRLIYYSQIVNDFQKGDIAEGYSVSREKKESFPLTVTSAQKNPTAFYLCASRDIRRNQPQHFGDGTRLSIL.

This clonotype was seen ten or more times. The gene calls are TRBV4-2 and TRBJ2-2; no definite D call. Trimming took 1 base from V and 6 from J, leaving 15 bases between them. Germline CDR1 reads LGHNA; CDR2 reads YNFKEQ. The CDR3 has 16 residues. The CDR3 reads CASSQVPSRFAGELFF. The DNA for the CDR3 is TGTGCCAGCAGCCAAGTTCCTAGTAGATTCGCCGGGGAGCTGTTTTTT.